These 27 T cell receptor beta chains share one sample of origin, sequenced in a study of blood T cell repertoires in COVID-19. The table came from immunoSEQ multiplex PCR; TCRdb's copy has only in-frame clones and leaves some out. The sample yields approximately 280,000 clones, roughly 85% seen once. Sequencing was performed on peripheral blood. These receptor sequences come from a man aged 45 to 65 with active or convalescent COVID-19.

The CDR3 protein is CASSRLGGNQPQHF. The CDR3, as DNA: TGTGCCAGTAGTAGGCTTGGTGGCAATCAGCCCCAGCATTTT. V gene TRBV19 combines with J gene TRBJ1-5, with D unresolved. Germline V gene lookup returns CDR1 LNHDA and CDR2 SQIVND (reference sequence). This CDR3 region has 14 residues. Trimming left V 4 bases short and J 2 bases short, with 9 bases between.

The rearrangement uses TRBV6-5 and TRBJ2-7, with TRBD1 identical over 12 bases. The CDR3 contains 14 residues. From germline, CDR1 is MNHEY and CDR2 SVGAGI. Germline trimming cut 6 bases from V and 6 bases from J; bases unmatched to any gene: 6. CDR3 region: CASRGGTGGREQYF. CDR3 nucleotide sequence: TGTGCCAGCAGGGGGGGGACAGGGGGCCGCGAGCAGTACTTC.

The sample holds one count of this clone. The J gene is TRBJ1-1, the V gene TRBV30; D might be TRBD1 (6 bases). The CDR3 is 19 residues long. V lost 1 base to trimming and J lost 7 bases, with 31 bases between them. The germline gives CDR1 GTSNPN, CDR2 SVGIG (reference sequence). CDR3 loop: CAWSAPVPTSRGPRGEAFF. The CDR3 DNA reads as TGTGCCTGGAGTGCTCCAGTACCAACGAGCAGGGGCCCTCGAGGTGAAGCTTTCTTT.

The chain combines TRBV4-3 with TRBJ2-1, with TRBD2 matching 8 bases. V lost 4 bases and J lost 4; bases outside the gene matches: 12. Germline values: CDR1 LGHNA, CDR2 YSLEER. The CDR3 runs to 17 residues. CDR3 in DNA: TGCGCCAGCAGCCCCCGGATTAGCGGGGAAGGTTACAATGAGCAGTTCTTC. It encodes CASSPRISGEGYNEQFF.

The chain employs TRBV18 and TRBJ2-1; 8 bases agree with TRBD2. Germline loops: CDR1 KGHSH, CDR2 LQKENI. V dropped 2 bases and J dropped 9; count of bases not matched to a gene: 6. The CDR3 extends over 14 amino acids. The CDR3 DNA follows: TGTGCCAGCTCACCAGGGACTAGAAGAGGTGAGCAGTTCTTC. Its translation: CASSPGTRRGEQFF.

The V and J genes are TRBV29-1 and TRBJ2-7; TRBD2 might be the D (5 bases). The CDR3 is 11 amino acids. Germline CDR1 is SQVTM and CDR2 is ANQGSEA. With 4 bases removed from V and 2 bases from J, the gap between germline ends came to 6 bases. CDR3: CSVGEPYEQYF. The DNA of the CDR3 is TGCAGCGTTGGGGAGCCCTACGAGCAGTACTTC.

The chain recombines TRBV5-8 with TRBJ2-5, with D unclear. The V end was cut by 4 bases, the J end by 5 bases, with 15 bases between. The CDR3 is made up of 14 amino acids. Germline-derived CDR1 and CDR2 are SGHTS and YDEGEE. Here the CDR3 reads CASSPRTRPETQYF. As DNA, the CDR3 is TGTGCCAGCAGCCCACGAACCAGGCCGGAGACCCAGTACTTC.

This chain uses TRBV6-5 with TRBJ1-5, with 8 nucleotides matching TRBD1. Germline assignment: CDR1 MNHEY and CDR2 SVGAGI. V lost 6 bases to trimming and J lost 7 bases; unmatched junction nucleotides: 8. This CDR3 spans 14 amino acids. CDR3 loop: CASSLTGVYQPQHF. The CDR3 region has the DNA TGTGCCAGCAGCCTGACAGGGGTATACCAGCCCCAGCATTTT.

As for this clone: This sample includes further DNA sequences coding for the same CDR3. The V and J genes are TRBV5-4 and TRBJ1-2, with 8 bases lining up with TRBD1. Germline trimming cut 4 bases from V and 0 bases from J; bases unmatched to any gene: 8. The germline V gene encodes CDR1 SGHNT and CDR2 YYREEE (reference sequence). This CDR3 is built from 16 residues. CDR3 sequence (DNA): TGTGCCAGCAGCCCTGGACAGGGACGGACTAACTATGGCTACACCTTC. Translation: CASSPGQGRTNYGYTF.

The CDR3: CASAKDRGTEAFF. The CDR3 DNA sequence: TGTGCCAGCGCTAAAGACAGGGGCACTGAAGCTTTCTTT. This chain uses TRBV11-2 with TRBJ1-1, with 8 bases that match TRBD1. In germline, CDR1 is SGHAT, CDR2 FQNNGV. The CDR3 is 13 residues long. The V segment lost 8 bases and the J segment 4 bases; nucleotides outside the gene matches: 6.

This sequence joins TRBV15 and TRBJ1-2, with D maybe TRBD1 (6 bases). Trimming took 3 bases from V and 4 from J, leaving 18 bases between them. This CDR3 contains 16 residues. CDR1 is LNHNV, CDR2 YYDKDF, per germline (reference sequence). The CDR3 loop reads CATSRDRPNSLYGYTF. The CDR3, as DNA: TGTGCCACCAGCAGGGACAGACCCAATTCGCTCTATGGCTACACCTTC.

The V and J genes are TRBV5-8 and TRBJ2-5, with D perhaps TRBD2 (5 bases). The CDR3 loop spans 17 amino acids. Germline assignment: CDR1 SGHTS and CDR2 YDEGEE. The V and J ends lost 0 bases and 2 bases respectively, with 17 bases between them. The CDR3 protein is CASSLAMSRLFQETQYF. The CDR3 nucleotides read TGTGCCAGCAGCTTGGCCATGTCTAGACTATTTCAAGAGACCCAGTACTTC. Full variable domain (remainder filled in from reference TRBV5-8 and TRBJ2-5): EAGVTQSPTHLIKTRGQQATLRCSPISGHTSVYWYQQALGLGLQFLLWYDEGEERNRGNFPPRFSGRQFPNYSSELNVNALELEDSALYLCASSLAMSRLFQETQYFGPGTRLLVL.

This clone showed up just once. This chain connects TRBV12-3 or TRBV12-4 to TRBJ1-1; no clear D. The CDR3 extends over 12 amino acids. The V end was cut by 3 bases, the J end by 11 bases, with 13 bases between. The CDR3 region has the DNA TGTGCCAGCAGTTTTGAGGCCCCTTACGCTTTCTTT. Translating gives CASSFEAPYAFF.

Points on this clone: Other DNA sequences within the sample encode an identical CDR3. The chain couples TRBV30 to TRBJ2-7; 7 positions agree with TRBD2. This CDR3 region has 12 residues. From germline, CDR1 is GTSNPN and CDR2 SVGIG (reference sequence). Trimming cost V 3 bases and J 4 bases; bases outside gene matches: 3. This CDR3 is CAWSSGGYEQYF. The CDR3 bases are TGTGCCTGGAGCTCGGGGGGATACGAGCAGTACTTC.

This sequence joins TRBV19 and TRBJ2-7; 9 bases agree with TRBD2. Trimming took 3 bases from V and 7 from J; bases not matched to a gene: 4. Germline-derived CDR1 and CDR2 are LNHDA and SQIVND (reference sequence). There are 13 residues in the CDR3. CDR3 sequence reads: CASSIKSGREQYF. The CDR3 nucleotides read TGTGCCAGTAGTATCAAAAGCGGGAGGGAGCAGTACTTC.

The V call is TRBV3-1 (or the pseudogene TRBV3-2), the J call TRBJ1-2; 7 bases map to TRBD1. V shed 3 bases and J 7 bases; nucleotides not matched to a gene: 8. The CDR3 has 14 amino acids. Germline V gene sequence: CDR1 LGHDT, CDR2 YNNKEL (reference sequence). The CDR3 coding sequence is TGTGCCAGCAGCCATCGAACCGGGACAGCTGGCTACACCTTC. This encodes CASSHRTGTAGYTF.

This chain links TRBV28 with TRBJ2-5, with D tentatively TRBD2 (6 bases). There are 15 residues in the CDR3. Germline-derived CDR1 and CDR2 are MDHEN and SYDVKM. V lost 5 bases, J lost 2 bases, and 15 bases lay in between. CDR3 region: CASSPRLGLQETQYF. DNA of the CDR3: TGTGCCAGCAGTCCAAGACTAGGGCTGCAAGAGACCCAGTACTTC.

The chain couples TRBV5-6 to TRBJ2-5; D might be TRBD1 or TRBD2, each matching 5 bases. Germline CDR1 reads SGHDT; CDR2 reads YYEEEE. Trimming cost V 4 bases and J 0 bases, with 22 bases left between them. CDR3 length equals 18 residues. DNA for the CDR3: TGTGCCAGCAGCCTGGGACCCCTACCGACAGCCCACCAAGAGACCCAGTACTTC. This encodes CASSLGPLPTAHQETQYF.

The genes are TRBV11-3 and TRBJ2-1; 10 nucleotides line up with TRBD2. With V trimmed by 3 bases and J by 10 bases, 6 bases remained unmatched. CDR3 length: 14 residues. The germline V gene has CDR1 SGHNT and CDR2 YENEEA. For the CDR3, the DNA is TGTGCCAGCAGCTTTCCCGGGACTAGCGTAGAGCAGTTCTTC. Its protein is CASSFPGTSVEQFF.

This chain links TRBV29-1 with TRBJ2-1; TRBD2 agrees at 9 bases. CDR3 length equals 13 residues. V lost 7 bases to trimming and J lost 7 bases; unmatched junction nucleotides: 8. The germline CDR1 and CDR2 sequences are SQVTM and ANQGSEA. The CDR3 protein is CSGKREVLNEQFF. Here the CDR3 DNA reads TGCAGCGGGAAGCGGGAGGTCTTAAATGAGCAGTTCTTC.

As for this clone: Other DNA sequences in the same sample also yield this CDR3. The gene calls are TRBV10-3 and TRBJ1-2; D unresolved. Trimming removed 3 bases from V and 5 bases from J, with 7 bases in between. The CDR3 consists of 12 residues. The germline CDR1 and CDR2 sequences are ENHRY and SYGVKD. Here the CDR3 reads CAISEGGYGYTF. Here the CDR3 DNA reads TGTGCCATCAGTGAAGGAGGGTATGGCTACACCTTC.

This sequence joins TRBV7-9 and TRBJ2-7; 7 bases line up with TRBD1. Germline V CDR1 and CDR2: SEHNR, FQNEAQ (reference sequence). V lost 4 bases, J lost 3 bases, and 3 bases stayed unmatched. The CDR3 runs 13 residues. This CDR3 is CASSSRDSYEQYF. CDR3 nucleotides: TGTGCCAGCAGCTCCCGGGACAGCTACGAGCAGTACTTC.

This chain joins TRBV5-1 and TRBJ2-7; 7 bases align to TRBD1. The CDR3 loop spans 14 amino acids. The V gene's germline CDR1 is SGHRS and CDR2 YFSETQ. Trimming removed 1 base from V and 1 base from J; junction bases left unmatched: 2. The CDR3 DNA follows: TGCGCCAGCAGCTTGAGGACAGGTTCCTACGAGCAGTACTTC. Its protein product is CASSLRTGSYEQYF.

CDR3 protein: CASSLGPNQPQHF. For the CDR3, the DNA is TGTGCCAGCAGCTTGGGGCCAAATCAGCCCCAGCATTTT. The V gene is TRBV7-8, the J gene TRBJ1-5, with TRBD1 as a possible D gene (5 bases). The germline V gene encodes CDR1 SGHVS and CDR2 FQNEAQ. CDR3 length: 13 amino acids. The ends were cut back, 3 bases at V and 4 bases at J, with 7 bases in the middle.

The chain recombines TRBV3-1 (or the pseudogene TRBV3-2) with TRBJ2-1; no definite D call. Trimming took off 1 base at V and 2 bases at J, with 12 bases between the two ends. This CDR3 region has 16 residues. Germline CDR1 is LGHDT and CDR2 is YNNKEL (reference sequence). In nucleotides, the CDR3 is TGTGCCAGCAGCCAAGGGAGTGGATTGGCCTACAATGAGCAGTTCTTC. Amino acid sequence: CASSQGSGLAYNEQFF.

The V and J genes are TRBV10-3 and TRBJ1-1; TRBD1 might be the D (5 bases). V was pared by 5 bases and J by 1 base, with 11 bases between. The CDR3 has 14 amino acids. Germline values: CDR1 ENHRY, CDR2 SYGVKD. CDR3 region: CAISTGQENTEAFF. The CDR3, as DNA: TGTGCCATCAGTACAGGACAAGAGAACACTGAAGCTTTCTTT.

V and J are TRBV7-3 and TRBJ2-1; 14 bases fit TRBD2. With 0 bases clipped from V and 8 bases from J, the junction kept 12 bases outside the gene matches. This CDR3 is built from 19 residues. Germline V gives CDR1 SGHTA, CDR2 FQGTGA. CDR3 in DNA: TGTGCCAGCAGCTTAACCCCGTCGGGGACTAGCGGGAGTAAAGATGAGCAGTTCTTC. As protein: CASSLTPSGTSGSKDEQFF. The whole variable domain, remainder taken from reference TRBV7-3 and TRBJ2-1, is GAGVSQTPSNKVTEKGKYVELRCDPISGHTALYWYRQSLGQGPEFLIYFQGTGAADDSGLPNDRFFAVRPEGSVSTLKIQRTERGDSAVYLCASSLTPSGTSGSKDEQFFGPGTRLTVL.